This TCR beta chain came from a study of sequential checkpoint blockade in melanoma. Only a few counts were recorded for this clone. Treatment meaning: randomized to nivolumab then ipilimumab (arm A) or the reverse (arm B). Only in-frame clones appear in the TCRdb table, and some are missing; sequencing was by immunoSEQ multiplex PCR. Of some 3,000 clones listed, 20% to 25% are singletons. Germline V gene data show CDR1 as SGDLS and CDR2 as YYNGEE. V dropped 9 bases and J dropped 8; count of bases not matched to a gene: 10. The length of the CDR3 is 12 residues. The sample here was tumor tissue (inferred from file names), taken from a patient given nivolumab and ipilimumab in sequence. The V call is TRBV9, the J call TRBJ1-2, with TRBD1 matching over 7 bases. This receptor was identified in a human patient with melanoma. Some clones in this sample may be carry-over from other donors' samples. CDR3 DNA: TGTGCCACCAAACTTGACAGGGCGGGCTACACCTTC. This codes for CATKLDRAGYTF.